The clone carrying this TCR beta chain was counted between two and nine times. One entry per CDR3 protein results from TCRdb running MiXCR on the RACE reads. This sample has some 70,000 distinct CDR3 sequences, with 9.5% to 13% found just once. Specified time point: pre-sensitization, week 0. As to treatment: therapeutic diphenylcyclopropenone sensitization with weekly scalp DPC. Someone pulled total RNA out of unfractionated whole blood. These data are taken from a study of human T cells and chemical hapten exposure. The sequences come from whole blood, collected in connection with sensitization to the hapten diphenylcyclopropenone (DPC). The sequence came from a woman aged 50 to 60 with alopecia areata. Some clones in this sample may be carry-over from other donors' samples.

Written as DNA, the CDR3 is TGTGCCAGCAGCCCCGGGACAGTGAACGGGCAGTACTTC. This translates into CASSPGTVNGQYF. V usage is TRBV7-9 and J usage is TRBJ2-7; TRBD1 matches 7 bases. The trim removed 5 bases at V and 9 bases at J, leaving 10 bases unmatched. Germline V gives CDR1 SEHNR, CDR2 FQNEAQ (reference sequence). There are 13 residues in the CDR3.